This TCR beta chain was captured in a study of T-cell memory formation after mild COVID-19 (dated by TCRdb to the early 2020s). Describing the broader study: TCR sequence clusters from the two donors were found to be largely donor specific. In a couple of donors, T-cell clones that expanded and contracted after mild COVID-19 were tracked by sequencing TCRalpha and TCRbeta repertoires over time. The cohort comprised two young, previously healthy adult volunteers, one female and one male. The research as a whole found: Some responding clones were found in pre-infection memory, which suggests that pre-existing cross-reactive memory T cells took part in the SARS-CoV-2 response. Balanced CD4/CD8 phenotypes were observed for clones contracting from day 15 to 85, whereas a bias towards CD4+ was observed for a second wave of clones expanding from day 15 to 37. SARS-CoV-2 specificity was not confirmed for the second-wave clones peaking on day 37. Contracting CD4+ clones appeared mostly in the CM and EM memory subsets, whereas CD8+ clones were enriched in EMRA. The study covered only a couple of mild cases, and larger cohorts including severe cases with pre-infection samples were considered necessary.

PBMCs were isolated by Ficoll-Paque density gradient centrifugation. As to this clonotype: The antigen it binds to is not known. No clone much larger than this one lies a single base away; base qualities are absent.

TCRdb lists the instrument as Illumina NovaSeq 6000. cDNA libraries for TCRalpha and TCRbeta were prepared by 5'RACE using constant-segment primers, with sample barcodes and unique molecular identifiers added. RNA was extracted from every sample with Trizol reagent. Library amplification was performed in two PCR steps, and a second sample barcode and Illumina TruSeq adapters were introduced in the second step. Libraries were sequenced on an Illumina NovaSeq with 2 x 150 bp paired-end reads. The study's own analysis went as follows. Reads were demultiplexed and collapsed into UMI-guided consensus sequences with migec v1.2.7. Using mixcr v2.1.11, the UMI consensuses were aligned to TRA and TRB V and J templates and assembled into clonotypes. Expanded or contracted clonotypes were those called significant by both edgeR and NoisET, with noise models trained on biological replicates. edgeR calls used a false discovery rate-adjusted p below 0.01 and a log2 fold-change threshold of 1. As an exploratory analysis of dynamics, max-normalized trajectories of the 1000 most abundant clonotypes were examined by PCA with hierarchical clustering. Separately sequenced CD4+ and CD8+ repertoires were used to assign the CD4 or CD8 phenotype of responding clones. In-frame beta chains were kept once TCRdb had trimmed the public reads at Q25 with fastp and called clones with MiXCR. Merged by CDR3 protein, the rows form single entries marked with the most common genes and DNA. In this record, the V and J calls reflect TCRdb's handling and not the investigators' own analysis. In all, the sample holds 170,000 or so distinct CDR3 sequences, and roughly 31% of those were seen once. Of the sample, approximately 12% falls within the top ten clones.

From V the trimming removes 1 base and from J it removes 3 bases, while the gene matches leave 16 bases of the junction unaccounted for. From the cysteine through the phenylalanine, the CDR3 covers 20 amino acids. Only the CDR3 DNA stays, 60 bases, in frame from base 1. CDR1 SGHAT and CDR2 FQNNGV are derived from the germline V gene. The sequence is built from TRBV11-2 and TRBJ2-5; 11 bases in the junction line up with TRBD2. The sequencing sample was made of PBMCs or a T cell subset sorted from them (not recorded which). This clonotype originated in an adult woman who had mild COVID-19 (a few samples of this study predate the infection). The sample titles of this study are shuffled in the database, so cell type and time point are left out; the donor was told from shared clones. The DNA reads as follows: TGTGCCAGCAGCTTAGCACCCTCGGCTAGCGGGGGGAGGTATGAAGAGACCCAGTACTTC. It translates to CASSLAPSASGGRYEETQYF.